A single sample is the source of the 30 T cell receptor beta chains below, sequenced in a study of blood T cells in healthy people across ages. Sample-barcoded 5' priming and a J-beta primer mix drove a second PCR of 7 to 11 cycles. MiXCR, applied by TCRdb to the 5' RACE reads, yields one record per CDR3 protein. The sample contains about a million distinct CDR3 sequences, roughly 51% of which appear only once. Sample: blood. The receptors come from a woman aged 55-69 years in good health.

This clonotype was seen a few times. V is TRBV4-3 and J is TRBJ2-5, with D possibly being TRBD1 (7 bases). CDR1 LGHNA and CDR2 YSLEER come from the germline V gene. The CDR3 totals 17 residues. V lost 3 bases, J lost 2 bases, and 19 bases lay in between. The DNA of the CDR3 is TGCGCCAGCAGCCAGACAGGGAGGAGTTCGGTACAAGAGACCCAGTACTTC. Translating it yields CASSQTGRSSVQETQYF.

The genes are TRBV20-1 and TRBJ2-4; 14 nucleotides agree with TRBD2. The end of the DNA is better explained by TRBJ2-7, so the J call may be wrong. CDR1 is DFQATT and CDR2 is SNEGSKA in the germline V gene (reference sequence). The CDR3 contains 20 residues. The CDR3 bases are TGCAGTGCTAGAGATACCGTTCGACTAGCGGGAGGGCCCCCGGATCCCGAGCAGTACTTC. This gives the protein CSARDTVRLAGGPPDPEQYF.

This clonotype was seen a few times. This sequence joins TRBV12-3 or TRBV12-4 and TRBJ2-3; 8 nucleotides line up with TRBD2. The CDR3 covers 15 residues. The J segment lost 2 bases and the V segment lost 7 bases, leaving 8 bases of the junction unmatched. CDR3 amino acids: CASTNRGGVTDTQYF. The DNA of the CDR3 is TGTGCCAGCACCAACCGGGGGGGAGTCACAGATACGCAGTATTTT.

This CDR3 is CATSQGRGTEAFF. As DNA, the CDR3 is TGTGCCACCAGTCAGGGGCGAGGTACTGAAGCTTTCTTT. The genes are TRBV15 and TRBJ1-1, with a possible D match to TRBD1 (6 bases). V was clipped by 6 bases and J by 5 bases, with 13 bases between them. Germline CDR1 and CDR2: LNHNV and YYDKDF (reference sequence). The CDR3 has 13 amino acids.

The rearrangement links TRBV6-1 to TRBJ2-5, with a weak D call TRBD2 (6 bases). The last part of the DNA fits TRBJ2-7 better; the J call may be wrong. CDR3 length: 17 residues. The germline V gene has CDR1 MNHNS and CDR2 SASEGT. DNA for the CDR3: TGTGCCAGCAGTGATCCCCTAGGACCAGGGCGCGGGAACGAGCAGTACTTC. It specifies CASSDPLGPGRGNEQYF.

The V call is TRBV30, the J call TRBJ2-1; 9 bases match TRBD2. The V gene end was trimmed by 4 bases and the J gene end by 3 bases; junction bases not matched to a gene: 10. The CDR3 is 16 residues long. Germline V gene sequence: CDR1 GTSNPN, CDR2 SVGIG (reference sequence). The chain's CDR3 is CAWNPGRTSDYNEQFF. The CDR3 DNA follows: TGTGCCTGGAACCCCGGACGGACTAGCGACTACAATGAGCAGTTCTTC. Filled out from reference TRBV30 and TRBJ2-1, the complete variable domain reads SQTIHQWPATLVQPVGSPLSLECTVEGTSNPNLYWYRQAAGRGLQLLFYSVGIGQISSEVPQNLSASRPQDRQFILSSKKLLLSDSGFYLCAWNPGRTSDYNEQFFGPGTRLTVL.

The table lists this clonotype with a count of one. The CDR3 here is CASARGTDTQYF. In DNA, the CDR3 is TGCGCCAGCGCGAGGGGCACAGATACGCAGTATTTT. The chain has TRBV5-1 and TRBJ2-3; possibly TRBD2 for D (5 bases). The CDR3 spans 12 residues. Germline-derived CDR1 and CDR2 are SGHRS and YFSETQ. V was shortened by 7 bases and J by 1 base, with 7 bases between the two germline ends.

The chain joins TRBV27 to TRBJ2-1, with TRBD2 matching 10 bases. V was pared by 3 bases and J by 6 bases, with 11 bases of the junction left unmatched. CDR1 MNHEY and CDR2 SMNVEV come from the germline V gene (reference sequence). This CDR3 region has 17 residues. CDR3 nucleotide sequence: TGTGCCAGCAGTTTTCGCGGCCTAGCGGGAGCCCTCAATGAGCAGTTCTTC. Its translation: CASSFRGLAGALNEQFF.

This clonotype was observed a handful of times. The V gene is TRBV20-1, the J gene TRBJ2-3; 7 bases align to TRBD2. This CDR3 is 12 amino acids long. J was trimmed by 10 bases and V by 1 base; bases with no gene match: 5. Germline CDR1 is DFQATT and CDR2 is SNEGSKA (reference sequence). Here the CDR3 reads CSARVRGISQYF. DNA for the CDR3: TGCAGTGCTAGAGTGCGGGGGATATCGCAGTATTTT.

This clonotype is a singleton in its sample. The chain combines TRBV6-6 with TRBJ1-4, with D hard to call. This CDR3 is 14 amino acids long. The V end lost 2 bases, the J end lost 5 bases, and 9 bases lay between the germline ends. The V gene's germline CDR1 is MNHNY and CDR2 SVGAGI (reference sequence). CDR3 loop: CASSYRKANEKLFF. The CDR3 DNA sequence: TGTGCCAGCAGTTACAGGAAGGCCAATGAAAAACTGTTTTTT.

This clonotype was picked up a small number of times. The gene calls are TRBV5-1 and TRBJ2-7, with 7 bases matching TRBD2. The CDR3 is made up of 13 amino acids. Germline CDR1 SGHRS, CDR2 YFSETQ. V lost 3 bases, J lost 0 bases, and 0 bases stayed unmatched. This CDR3 is CASSWEGSYEQYF. CDR3 nucleotides: TGCGCCAGCAGCTGGGAGGGCTCCTACGAGCAGTACTTC.

With respect to this clonotype: A junction boundary mismatches the germline segment, possibly from a read error. V usage is TRBV28 and J usage is TRBJ2-5; 10 positions match TRBD2. Germline CDR1 reads MDHEN; CDR2 reads SYDVKM. This CDR3 is 14 amino acids long. The CDR3 here is CASSLIAGGETRYF. The CDR3 DNA reads TGTGCCAGCAGTTTAATAGCGGGAGGAGAGACCCGGTACTTC. The whole variable domain, filled in from reference TRBV28 and TRBJ2-5, reads DVKVTQSSRYLVKRTGEKVFLECVQDMDHENMFWYRQDPGLGLRLIYFSYDVKMKEKGDIPEGYSVSREKKERFSLILESASTNQTSMYLCASSLIAGGETRYFGPGTRLLVL.

This clonotype was seen a handful of times. This chain uses TRBV7-2 with TRBJ2-1; no definite D call. The CDR3 consists of 16 residues. The V and J ends lost 4 bases and 0 bases respectively, with 13 bases between them. The germline gives CDR1 SGHTA, CDR2 FQGNSA. CDR3 in DNA: TGTGCCAGCAGCTCACAAGTGGATTTCTCCTACAATGAGCAGTTCTTC. Protein product: CASSSQVDFSYNEQFF.

This chain uses TRBV29-1 with TRBJ2-1; a possible D gene is TRBD2 (5 bases). The V end lost 4 bases, the J end lost 9 bases, and 16 bases lay between the germline ends. The CDR3 runs to 13 residues. CDR1 is SQVTM and CDR2 is ANQGSEA in the germline V gene. DNA of the CDR3: TGCAGCGTTGCTTATTGGGCGGGCACTGAGCAGTTCTTC. Translated, it gives CSVAYWAGTEQFF.

The chain employs TRBV24-1 and TRBJ2-3; possibly TRBD1 for D (6 bases). Germline V CDR1 and CDR2: KGHDR, SFDVKD. V lost 1 base and J lost 2, with 9 bases in between. The CDR3 runs to 15 residues. This CDR3 is CATSDFRDNTDTQYF. The CDR3 DNA reads TGTGCCACCAGTGATTTCAGGGACAACACAGATACGCAGTATTTT.

A few counts support this clonotype. This chain joins TRBV12-3 or TRBV12-4 and TRBJ2-3, with D unclear. This CDR3 is built from 15 residues. V dropped 6 bases and J dropped 2 bases, with 15 bases sitting between them. CDR3 DNA sequence: TGTGCCAGCAGCCCTCTTAGGGCGGCCACAGATACGCAGTATTTT. Its protein is CASSPLRAATDTQYF.

There are a few counts of this clonotype. This rearrangement joins TRBV6-5 to TRBJ2-7; no clear D. The closer fit of TRBJ2-5 to the DNA end suggests the J call may be wrong. CDR1 MNHEY and CDR2 SVGAGI come from the germline V gene. The CDR3 is made up of 12 amino acids. CDR3 nucleotide sequence: TGTGCCAGCAGTTACGTAGGCACGACCCAGTACTTC. This encodes CASSYVGTTQYF.

This clonotype was detected a few times. As DNA, the CDR3 is TGTGCCAGCAGGACGGCGGGAGGGTACCAAGAGACCCAGTACTTC. Translating it yields CASRTAGGYQETQYF. The chain uses TRBV28 and TRBJ2-5, with 9 positions matching TRBD2. The CDR3 contains 15 residues. J gave up 0 bases and V 6 bases, and 5 bases lay outside the gene matches. Germline assignment: CDR1 MDHEN and CDR2 SYDVKM.

The chain carries TRBV27 and TRBJ2-5; TRBD2 might be the D (5 bases). Trimming removed 2 bases at V and 11 bases at J, with 15 bases between. CDR1 and CDR2 from the germline V gene are MNHEY and SMNVEV (reference sequence). The CDR3 sequence is 13 residues long. The CDR3 loop is CASSLRSNGEQYF. The CDR3 DNA follows: TGTGCCAGCAGTTTAAGGTCGAACGGGGAGCAGTACTTC.

The chain combines TRBV6-5 with TRBJ2-1; D is undetermined. The V end was cut by 2 bases, the J end by 8 bases, with 4 bases between. The CDR3 has 11 amino acids. Germline loops: CDR1 MNHEY, CDR2 SVGAGI. CDR3 sequence (DNA): TGTGCCAGCAGTTACCAGTATGAGCAGTTCTTC. Its translation is CASSYQYEQFF.

This chain joins TRBV6-5 and TRBJ2-1, with 7 bases fitting TRBD2. J lost 4 bases, V lost 2 bases, and 5 bases had no gene match. This CDR3 region has 15 residues. Germline CDR1 is MNHEY and CDR2 is SVGAGI. DNA of the CDR3: TGTGCCAGCAGTTACGCACAAGCGGGGTACAATGAGCAGTTCTTC. Encoded protein: CASSYAQAGYNEQFF.

J is TRBJ2-1 and V is TRBV12-3 or TRBV12-4; 7 nucleotides align to TRBD1. The CDR3 contains 14 residues. With V trimmed by 6 bases and J by 7 bases, 9 bases remained unmatched. CDR3 residues: CASSPPTGVNEQFF. As DNA, the CDR3 is TGTGCCAGCAGCCCCCCCACAGGGGTAAATGAGCAGTTCTTC.

The table lists this clonotype with a few counts. The gene calls are TRBV2 and TRBJ1-6, with D unclear. CDR3 length: 16 residues. The ends were cut back, 3 bases at V and 7 bases at J, with 16 bases in the middle. From germline, CDR1 is SNHLY and CDR2 FYNNEI. CDR3: CASSDPYSEVNSPLHF. CDR3 sequence (DNA): TGTGCCAGCAGTGACCCCTACAGCGAAGTAAATTCACCCCTCCACTTT. Based on the CDR3 plus reference TRBV2 and TRBJ1-6, the full variable domain is EPEVTQTPSHQVTQMGQEVILRCVPISNHLYFYWYRQILGQKVEFLVSFYNNEISEKSEIFDDQFSVERPDGSNFTLKIRSTKLEDSAMYFCASSDPYSEVNSPLHFGNGTRLTVT.

Regarding this clonotype: One junction end disagrees with the germline gene, perhaps due to a read error. The chain couples TRBV12-3 or TRBV12-4 to TRBJ2-3; 12 nucleotides line up with TRBD1. The CDR3 is made up of 16 amino acids. The DNA of the CDR3 is TGTGCCAGCAGTTTTGGGGACAGGGGGCCGACAGATAGGCAGTATTTT. Amino acid sequence: CASSFGDRGPTDRQYF.

The chain recombines TRBV29-1 with TRBJ2-4, with D perhaps TRBD1 (6 bases). The assigned J gene may be wrong: the sequence end matches TRBJ2-7 better. Germline-derived CDR1 and CDR2 are SQVTM and ANQGSEA. CDR3 length equals 13 residues. The CDR3 nucleotides read TGCAGCGTTGGTGCTAACAGGGTTTACGAGCAGTACTTC. This encodes CSVGANRVYEQYF.

The chain joins TRBV27 to TRBJ2-3; the match to TRBD2 covers 13 bases. J lost 3 bases, V lost 4 bases, and 4 bases had no gene match. The V gene's germline CDR1 is MNHEY and CDR2 SMNVEV (reference sequence). The CDR3 contains 16 residues. As DNA, the CDR3 is TGTGCCAGCAGTTACAGGACTAGCGGGAGTACAGATACGCAGTATTTT. This codes for CASSYRTSGSTDTQYF.

This chain connects TRBV15 to TRBJ2-3, with D perhaps TRBD2 (6 bases). This CDR3 spans 16 amino acids. Germline CDR1 and CDR2: LNHNV and YYDKDF (reference sequence). V lost 5 bases to trimming and J lost 7 bases, with 22 bases between them. As DNA, the CDR3 is TGTGCCACCAGCGCAGAGACGGGCGGGACGAGGAATACGCAGTATTTT. Amino acid sequence: CATSAETGGTRNTQYF.

As concerns this clonotype: A much bigger clone sits one base away, suggesting this may be a read error. This chain joins TRBV20-1 and TRBJ1-4; D not resolved. Germline CDR1 reads DFQATT; CDR2 reads SNEGSKA (reference sequence). CDR3 length: 15 amino acids. The chain's CDR3 is CNALPSKVGREKLFF. In nucleotides, the CDR3 is TGCAATGCCCTCCCATCGAAGGTCGGACGTGAAAAACTGTTTTTT.

The chain recombines TRBV6-1 with TRBJ1-2, with 10 bases fitting TRBD1. The CDR3 sequence is 15 residues long. V lost 2 bases, J lost 5 bases, and 5 bases stayed unmatched. Germline-derived CDR1 and CDR2 are MNHNS and SASEGT. The CDR3 region has the DNA TGTGCCAGCAGTGAACCCGGGACAGGGGATTATGGCTACACCTTC. This translates into CASSEPGTGDYGYTF.

This sequence joins TRBV7-9 and TRBJ2-1; tentative D call: TRBD1 (6 bases). Germline CDR1 and CDR2: SEHNR and FQNEAQ (reference sequence). The CDR3 spans 19 residues. V lost 3 bases and J lost 4, with 25 bases in between. CDR3 DNA: TGTGCCAGCAGCTTTAACCTGGGGCTGAACAGGGAAGGGTACAATGAGCAGTTCTTC. Its translation: CASSFNLGLNREGYNEQFF.